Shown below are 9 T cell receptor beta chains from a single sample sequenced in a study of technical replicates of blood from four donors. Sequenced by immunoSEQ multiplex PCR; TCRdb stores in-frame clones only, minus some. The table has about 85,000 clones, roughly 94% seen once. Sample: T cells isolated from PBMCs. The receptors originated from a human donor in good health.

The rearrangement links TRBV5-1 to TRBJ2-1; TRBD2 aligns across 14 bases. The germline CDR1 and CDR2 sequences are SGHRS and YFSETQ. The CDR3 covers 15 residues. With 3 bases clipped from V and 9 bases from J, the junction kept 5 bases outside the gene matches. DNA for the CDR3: TGCGCCAGCAGCTACGGGACTAGCGGGAGTCGTGAGCAGTTCTTC. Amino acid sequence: CASSYGTSGSREQFF.

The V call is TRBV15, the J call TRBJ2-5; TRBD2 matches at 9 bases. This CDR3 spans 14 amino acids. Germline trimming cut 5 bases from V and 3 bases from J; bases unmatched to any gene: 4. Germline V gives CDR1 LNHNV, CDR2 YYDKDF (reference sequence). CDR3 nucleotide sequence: TGTGCCACCAGCCCACGACTAGCGGAAGAGACCCAGTACTTC. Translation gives CATSPRLAEETQYF.

CDR3 nucleotides: TGTGCCAGCAGCCAAGAACGGGTGTCCGCCGGGGAGCTGTTTTTT. Its protein product is CASSQERVSAGELFF. The chain joins TRBV4-2 to TRBJ2-2; D is ambiguous. Germline CDR1 LGHNA, CDR2 YNFKEQ. This CDR3 is built from 15 residues. V was cut by 0 bases and J by 6 bases, with 11 bases left in between.

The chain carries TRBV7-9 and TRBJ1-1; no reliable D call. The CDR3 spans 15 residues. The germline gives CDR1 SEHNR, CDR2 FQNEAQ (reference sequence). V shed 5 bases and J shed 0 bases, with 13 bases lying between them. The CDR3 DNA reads TGTGCCAGCAGCCCCGGTCTCGGGGTGAACACTGAAGCTTTCTTT. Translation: CASSPGLGVNTEAFF.

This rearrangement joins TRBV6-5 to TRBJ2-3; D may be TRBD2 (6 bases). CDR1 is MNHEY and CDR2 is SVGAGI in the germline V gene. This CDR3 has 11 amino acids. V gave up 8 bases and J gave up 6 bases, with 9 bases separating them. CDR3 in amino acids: CASGTEDTQYF. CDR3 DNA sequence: TGTGCCAGCGGGACTGAGGATACGCAGTATTTT.

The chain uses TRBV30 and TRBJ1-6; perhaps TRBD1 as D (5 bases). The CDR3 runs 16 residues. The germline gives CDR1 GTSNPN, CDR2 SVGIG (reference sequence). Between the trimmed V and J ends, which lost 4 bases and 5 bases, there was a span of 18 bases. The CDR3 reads CAWNLRGVSDNSPLHF. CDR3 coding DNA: TGTGCCTGGAATCTCCGGGGGGTGTCGGATAATTCACCCCTCCACTTT. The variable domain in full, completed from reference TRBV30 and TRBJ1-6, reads SQTIHQWPATLVQPVGSPLSLECTVEGTSNPNLYWYRQAAGRGLQLLFYSVGIGQISSEVPQNLSASRPQDRQFILSSKKLLLSDSGFYLCAWNLRGVSDNSPLHFGNGTRLTVT.

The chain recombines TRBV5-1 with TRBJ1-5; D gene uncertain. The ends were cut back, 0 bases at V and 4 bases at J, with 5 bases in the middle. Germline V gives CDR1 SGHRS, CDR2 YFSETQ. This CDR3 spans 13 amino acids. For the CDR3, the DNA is TGCGCCAGCAGCTTGGGGGAGAATCAGCCCCAGCATTTT. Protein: CASSLGENQPQHF.

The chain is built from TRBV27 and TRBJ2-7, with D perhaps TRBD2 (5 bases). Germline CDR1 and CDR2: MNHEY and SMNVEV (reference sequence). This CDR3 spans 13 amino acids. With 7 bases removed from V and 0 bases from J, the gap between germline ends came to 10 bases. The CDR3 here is CASTPGNSYEQYF. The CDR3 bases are TGTGCCAGCACGCCCGGGAACTCCTACGAGCAGTACTTC.

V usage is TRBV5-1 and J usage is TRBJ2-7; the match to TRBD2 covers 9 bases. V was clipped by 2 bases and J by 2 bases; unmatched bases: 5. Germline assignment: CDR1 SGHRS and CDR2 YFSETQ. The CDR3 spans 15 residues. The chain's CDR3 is CASSLQAGGPYEQYF. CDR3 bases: TGCGCCAGCAGCTTACAAGCGGGAGGCCCCTACGAGCAGTACTTC.